This TCR beta chain came from a study of T cell responses to AZD1222 COVID-19 vaccine. The assay was immunoSEQ multiplex PCR, and TCRdb's table has in-frame clones only and misses some. The sample lists about 150,000 clones; 88% were seen once. With regard to this clone: No antigen is known for it.

Study-wide points: Only a handful of people who got AZD1222 tested seropositive at baseline. Compared with day 0, the breadth and depth of the Spike-specific TCR repertoire rose significantly after two doses of AZD1222. Nearly half of spike-specific TCRs reportedly target unmutated variant regions. Most donors were white British, females outnumbered males, and clonal diversity was possibly underestimated.

The sequence came from an adult in good health. The material sequenced was peripheral blood, taken on day 0 of AZD1222 vaccination.

This chain's CDR3 is CASSKVSRQADRNNEQFF. The DNA for the CDR3 is TGTGCCAGCAGCAAAGTTTCTCGACAGGCAGATAGGAACAATGAGCAGTTCTTC. This chain connects TRBV21-1 to TRBJ2-1; the table's D call, TRBD1, has no DNA check behind it. TRBV21-1 is listed as a pseudogene. The CDR3 has 18 amino acids.